Included here is one TCR beta chain sequence, with context. These data come from a study of Ad26.COV2.S vaccination and SARS-CoV-2 variants. Clones were sequenced by immunoSEQ multiplex PCR, and TCRdb holds only the in-frame ones, with some missing. The sample holds approximately 300,000 clones, just over 85% seen once. Treatment reported: roughly 19 received Ad26.COV2.S at low or high dose, single or two shots; about 5 received placebo; per-sample allocation not given. Sampling took place 63 days after the first vaccine or placebo injection. The trim removed 6 bases at V and 7 bases at J, leaving 10 bases unmatched. This CDR3 spans 15 amino acids. Germline V gives CDR1 SNHLY, CDR2 FYNNEI.

The sample was peripheral blood, taken in a trial of Ad26.COV2.S vaccine versus placebo. This receptor was taken from a person between 18 and 59 years old who received the Ad26.COV2.S COVID-19 vaccine or a placebo. J is TRBJ1-4 and V is TRBV2; 8 positions match TRBD1. CDR3 DNA sequence: TGTGCCAGCAGCGCCAGGACAGGGCTTACTGAAAAACTGTTTTTT. Amino acids: CASSARTGLTEKLFF. The complete variable domain, with remaining parts taken from reference TRBV2 and TRBJ1-4, reads EPEVTQTPSHQVTQMGQEVILRCVPISNHLYFYWYRQILGQKVEFLVSFYNNEISEKSEIFDDQFSVERPDGSNFTLKIRSTKLEDSAMYFCASSARTGLTEKLFFGSGTQLSVL.